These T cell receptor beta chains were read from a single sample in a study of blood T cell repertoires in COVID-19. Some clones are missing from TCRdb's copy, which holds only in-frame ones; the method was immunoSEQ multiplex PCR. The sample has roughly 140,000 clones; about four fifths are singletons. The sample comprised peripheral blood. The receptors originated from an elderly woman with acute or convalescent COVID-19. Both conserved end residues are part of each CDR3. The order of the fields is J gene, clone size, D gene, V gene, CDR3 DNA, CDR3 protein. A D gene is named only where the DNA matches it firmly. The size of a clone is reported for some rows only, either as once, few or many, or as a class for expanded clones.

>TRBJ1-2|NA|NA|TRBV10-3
TGTGCCATCAGCTCCACCACAGGAGTTAACTATGGCTACACCTTC
CAISSTTGVNYGYTF
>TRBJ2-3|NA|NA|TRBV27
TGTGCCTGTCGCTCCGGGTCTGGTCACACAGATACGCAGTATTTT
CACRSGSGHTDTQYF
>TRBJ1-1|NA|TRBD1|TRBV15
TGTGCCACCAGCAGAGAAGGGACAGGGGGGCGGCGCACTGAAGCTTTCTTT
CATSREGTGGRRTEAFF
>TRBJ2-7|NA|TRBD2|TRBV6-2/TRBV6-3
TGTGCCAGCAGTTACCCGGGACTAGCGGGAGCGTACGAGCAGTACTTC
CASSYPGLAGAYEQYF
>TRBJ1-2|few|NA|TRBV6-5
TGTGCCAGCAGGGACAGAAACTATGGCTACACCTTC
CASRDRNYGYTF
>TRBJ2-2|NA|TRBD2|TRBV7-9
TGTGCCAGCAGCTTAAGGCTAGCGGGAGGTACCGGGGAGCTGTTTTTT
CASSLRLAGGTGELFF
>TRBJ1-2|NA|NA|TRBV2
TGTGCCAGCAGTGAATCGGGGGTTTGGGGCTATGGCTACACCTTC
CASSESGVWGYGYTF
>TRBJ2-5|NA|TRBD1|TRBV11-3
TGTGCCAGCAGCGCAGTGACAGGGGACCAAGAGACCCAGTACTTC
CASSAVTGDQETQYF
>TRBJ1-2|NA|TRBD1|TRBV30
TGTGCCTGGAGTGTACGGGACAGTAACTATGGCTACACCTTC
CAWSVRDSNYGYTF
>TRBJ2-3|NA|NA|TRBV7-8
NA
CASSSSEGQTTDTQYF
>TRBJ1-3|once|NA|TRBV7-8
TGTGCCAGCAGCTCCAGGGTAGCAGCTGGAAACACCATATATTTT
CASSSRVAAGNTIYF
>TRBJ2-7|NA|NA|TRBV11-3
TGTACCTTGACAGCCTACGAGCAGTACTTC
CTLTAYEQYF
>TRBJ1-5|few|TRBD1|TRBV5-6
TGTGCCAGCAGCTTGGAGGGTACCGGGACAGGGTTTCAGCCCCAGCATTTT
CASSLEGTGTGFQPQHF